This TCR beta chain was sequenced in a study of blood T cell repertoires in COVID-19. Study-wide background: The samples span acute and convalescent COVID-19 from the United States, Italy and Spain.

Sequencing was performed with immunoSEQ multiplex PCR; in TCRdb, only in-frame clones are kept and a portion is missing. Here the sample spans 270,000 or so clones, 89% being singletons. From germline, CDR1 is SNHLY and CDR2 FYNNEI. Trimming stripped 6 bases from V and 6 bases from J, with 15 bases between. The CDR3 loop spans 14 amino acids. The material sequenced was peripheral blood. The chain couples TRBV2 to TRBJ1-5; D is ambiguous. The TCR comes from a woman aged 35 to 49 who had recovered from COVID-19. The CDR3 is CASRRAAEGQPQHF. DNA for the CDR3: TGTGCCAGCAGGAGGGCCGCGGAAGGTCAGCCCCAGCATTTT.